What follows are 16 T cell receptor beta chains derived from one specimen sequenced in a study of graft-versus-host responses after intestinal transplantation. For these TCRs, the target antigens are not known. Clones were sequenced by immunoSEQ multiplex PCR, and TCRdb holds only the in-frame ones, with some missing. This sample yields more than 100,000 clones, of which approximately 94% are seen a single time; approximately 1% belongs to the top ten. Sequences were derived from unstimulated CD8+ T cells sorted from spleen or lymph node cells, sampled before intestinal transplant. All receptors come from a human donor who received an intestinal transplant.

This chain links TRBV4-1 with TRBJ2-2; 12 bases are shared with TRBD1. CDR1 and CDR2 (germline): MGHRA, YSYEKL. With 3 bases clipped from V and 6 bases from J, the junction kept 5 bases outside the gene matches. The CDR3 runs 16 residues. CDR3 DNA: TGCGCCAGCAGCCAGGGGACAGGGGGCTTCCCCGGGGAGCTGTTTTTT. This gives the protein CASSQGTGGFPGELFF.

This sequence joins TRBV7-2 and TRBJ1-2; 8 nucleotides align to TRBD1. The CDR3 is 15 residues long. Losses at the gene ends were 0 bases for V and 6 bases for J; bases not matched to a gene: 6. Germline V CDR1 and CDR2: SGHTA, FQGNSA. CDR3 DNA: TGTGCCAGCAGCTTAGCCGAACAGGGGGTCAATGGCTACACCTTC. Translation gives CASSLAEQGVNGYTF.

This chain joins TRBV27 and TRBJ2-5; perhaps TRBD1 as D (6 bases). The V end was cut by 3 bases, the J end by 0 bases, with 8 bases between. Per the germline V gene, CDR1 is MNHEY and CDR2 is SMNVEV (reference sequence). CDR3 length: 14 residues. The CDR3 here is CASSLGANQETQYF. CDR3 coding DNA: TGTGCCAGCAGTTTGGGGGCAAACCAAGAGACCCAGTACTTC.

The chain combines TRBV13 with TRBJ2-1; tentative D call: TRBD2 (5 bases). Germline lookup yields CDR1 PRHDT and CDR2 FYEKMQ (reference sequence). This CDR3 contains 13 residues. CDR3 protein: CGIGRGSYNEQFF. CDR3 in DNA: TGTGGAATCGGACGGGGCTCCTACAATGAGCAGTTCTTC.

This clone was recorded only once. This chain links TRBV5-6 with TRBJ1-1; D is ambiguous. The germline V gene has CDR1 SGHDT and CDR2 YYEEEE. The CDR3 has 15 amino acids. The ends were cut back, 4 bases at V and 1 base at J, with 14 bases in the middle. CDR3 residues: CASSVGFSGNTEAFF. CDR3 nucleotides: TGTGCCAGCAGCGTCGGCTTTTCAGGGAACACTGAAGCTTTCTTT.

The gene calls are TRBV5-4 and TRBJ2-2; D unclear. Germline V CDR1 and CDR2: SGHNT, YYREEE (reference sequence). The V and J ends lost 2 bases and 8 bases respectively, with 7 bases between them. The CDR3 is made up of 12 amino acids. Here the CDR3 reads CASSFKPGELFF. In DNA form, the CDR3 reads TGTGCCAGCAGCTTTAAACCAGGGGAGCTGTTTTTT.

J is TRBJ1-1 and V is TRBV5-4; D is undetermined. Trimming stripped 0 bases from V and 1 base from J, with 7 bases between. The CDR3 has 14 residues. CDR1 is SGHNT, CDR2 YYREEE, per germline (reference sequence). This CDR3 is CASSLAWGNTEAFF. CDR3 coding DNA: TGTGCCAGCAGCTTGGCCTGGGGGAACACTGAAGCTTTCTTT.

CDR3 sequence (DNA): TGTGCCAGCAGTTACAGGGGAGAGACCCAGTACTTC. Protein sequence: CASSYRGETQYF. The chain carries TRBV6-5 and TRBJ2-5; perhaps TRBD1 as D (5 bases). The CDR3 is 12 residues long. Trimming took 2 bases from V and 4 from J, leaving 5 bases between them. Germline lookup yields CDR1 MNHEY and CDR2 SVGAGI.

The chain recombines TRBV7-9 with TRBJ1-2, with a possible D match to TRBD1 (5 bases). V was cut by 4 bases and J by 3 bases, with 9 bases left in between. The length of the CDR3 is 13 residues. Germline CDR1 and CDR2: SEHNR and FQNEAQ (reference sequence). The CDR3 DNA reads TGTGCCAGCAGCTCCGGGACGTACTATGGCTACACCTTC. It yields the protein CASSSGTYYGYTF. The full variable domain, with the rest looked up from reference TRBV7-9 and TRBJ1-2, is DTGVSQNPRHKITKRGQNVTFRCDPISEHNRLYWYRQTLGQGPEFLTYFQNEAQLEKSRLLSDRFSAERPKGSFSTLEIQRTEQGDSAMYLCASSSGTYYGYTFGSGTRLTVV.

The chain is built from TRBV27 and TRBJ1-5; D gene uncertain. There are 15 residues in the CDR3. V dropped 3 bases and J dropped 7 bases, with 16 bases sitting between them. Germline CDR1 MNHEY, CDR2 SMNVEV (reference sequence). CDR3 sequence reads: CASSLFGGLQQPQHF. CDR3 DNA: TGTGCCAGCAGTTTGTTCGGAGGGCTACAACAGCCCCAGCATTTT.

This sequence joins TRBV25-1 and TRBJ1-1; 7 nucleotides align to TRBD1. The CDR3 is made up of 14 amino acids. Germline V lookup: CDR1 MGHDK, CDR2 SYGVNS. V lost 8 bases to trimming and J lost 7 bases; unmatched junction nucleotides: 13. Here the CDR3 DNA reads TGTGCCAGCCCGACAGGACCAGGGGGTAATGAAGCTTTCTTT. Protein sequence: CASPTGPGGNEAFF.

This clone was observed a few times. The V gene is TRBV4-1, the J gene TRBJ2-7, with D uncertain. Trimming pared 0 bases from V and 3 bases from J, leaving 6 bases between. The CDR3 is made up of 13 amino acids. Germline loops: CDR1 MGHRA, CDR2 YSYEKL. This CDR3 is CASSQERHYEQYF. The CDR3 DNA sequence: TGCGCCAGCAGCCAAGAACGACACTACGAGCAGTACTTC.

The chain is built from TRBV29-1 and TRBJ2-1; a possible D gene is TRBD2 (7 bases). The CDR3 has 12 amino acids. Germline CDR1 reads SQVTM; CDR2 reads ANQGSEA. V was cut by 7 bases and J by 8 bases, with 15 bases left in between. CDR3: CSASGGPDEQFF. The CDR3 DNA is TGCAGCGCCTCCGGGGGGCCGGATGAGCAGTTCTTC.

The J gene is TRBJ2-7, the V gene TRBV6-1; 9 nucleotides align to TRBD2. Germline values: CDR1 MNHNS, CDR2 SASEGT. Trimming took 7 bases from V and 3 from J; bases not matched to a gene: 7. CDR3 size: 14 residues. Written as DNA, the CDR3 is TGTGCCAGCATAAGGACTAGCGCCCGCTACGAGCAGTACTTC. Translated, it gives CASIRTSARYEQYF.

This clone was recorded once. This sequence joins TRBV11-2 and TRBJ2-3; 7 bases match TRBD1. The CDR3 contains 13 residues. With 9 bases clipped from V and 3 bases from J, the junction kept 6 bases outside the gene matches. The V gene's germline CDR1 is SGHAT and CDR2 FQNNGV. The DNA of the CDR3 is TGTGCCAGTTCGAGGGACAGTACAGATACGCAGTATTTT. It encodes CASSRDSTDTQYF.

The V and J genes are TRBV13 and TRBJ2-1, with 9 nucleotides matching TRBD2. Germline trimming cut 0 bases from V and 8 bases from J; bases unmatched to any gene: 8. CDR3 length equals 16 residues. In germline, CDR1 is PRHDT, CDR2 FYEKMQ (reference sequence). CDR3 loop: CASSLGLSSGEHEQFF. The CDR3 coding sequence is TGTGCCAGCAGCTTAGGCCTGTCTAGCGGGGAGCATGAGCAGTTCTTC. The whole variable domain, filled in from reference TRBV13 and TRBJ2-1, reads AAGVIQSPRHLIKEKRETATLKCYPIPRHDTVYWYQQGPGQDPQFLISFYEKMQSDKGSIPDRFSAQQFSDYHSELNMSSLELGDSALYFCASSLGLSSGEHEQFFGPGTRLTVL.